This passage covers 14 T cell receptor beta chains from one sample sequenced in a study of cytomegalovirus exposure and HLA in healthy donors (dated 2017 in TCRdb). Library preparation was by the immunoSEQ multiplex PCR assay. Sourced from immuneACCESS, this table was stored by TCRdb with only in-frame sequences that have V and J called. A share of the clones is absent; for the studies checked, an unresolved V gene accounts for under half, and the remainder has no known explanation. This sample comprises 110,000 to 150,000 clones, roughly nine tenths of them detected only once. About 10% of the sample lies in the top ten. Sequencing input: PBMCs. The receptors originated from a woman aged 18-29 years in good health and CMV-seropositive.

In its sample, this clone was seen many times. This chain links TRBV4-2 with TRBJ1-6; no reliable D call. V shed 4 bases and J shed 0 bases, with 10 bases lying between them. The CDR3 covers 16 residues. Germline loops: CDR1 LGHNA, CDR2 YNFKEQ. For the CDR3, the DNA is TGTGCCAGCAGCCCAGACTTTAGCTCCTATAATTCACCCCTCCACTTT. As protein: CASSPDFSSYNSPLHF.

This clone was recorded a few times. This chain joins TRBV18 and TRBJ2-3; D is possibly TRBD2 (5 bases). The V end lost 3 bases, the J end lost 5 bases, and 12 bases lay between the germline ends. Germline CDR1 is KGHSH and CDR2 is LQKENI. The CDR3 runs to 14 residues. CDR3 in amino acids: CASSPVGIGDTQYF. DNA for the CDR3: TGTGCCAGCTCACCGGTCGGGATCGGAGATACGCAGTATTTT. Variable domain in full (rest from reference TRBV18 and TRBJ2-3): NAGVMQNPRHLVRRRGQEARLRCSPMKGHSHVYWYRQLPEEGLKFMVYLQKENIIDESGMPKERFSAEFPKEGPSILRIQQVVRGDSAAYFCASSPVGIGDTQYFGPGTRLTVL.

This clone was seen a single time. The V gene is TRBV7-2, the J gene TRBJ2-1, with D unclear. The CDR3 loop spans 14 amino acids. CDR1 and CDR2 (germline): SGHTA, FQGNSA. Trimming left V 3 bases short and J 6 bases short, with 12 bases between. CDR3 in DNA: TGTGCCAGCAGCTTGAGAGGAACGGTCAATGAGCAGTTCTTC. As protein: CASSLRGTVNEQFF.

The V and J genes are TRBV13 and TRBJ2-1, with 11 positions matching TRBD2. V was pared by 4 bases and J by 4 bases, with 0 bases of the junction left unmatched. From germline, CDR1 is PRHDT and CDR2 FYEKMQ (reference sequence). CDR3 size: 14 residues. Here the CDR3 DNA reads TGTGCCAGCAGCTCTAGCGGGGGGTACAATGAGCAGTTCTTC. The encoded protein is CASSSSGGYNEQFF.

The chain employs TRBV2 and TRBJ1-1; the match to TRBD1 covers 8 bases. Germline V CDR1 and CDR2: SNHLY, FYNNEI. CDR3 length: 15 amino acids. V shed 4 bases and J 4 bases; nucleotides not matched to a gene: 8. The CDR3 sequence: CASSGAGQGGTEAFF. The CDR3 DNA sequence: TGTGCCAGCAGTGGGGCCGGACAGGGAGGCACTGAAGCTTTCTTT.

This chain uses TRBV7-2 with TRBJ1-1; D is perhaps TRBD1 (6 bases). CDR3 length: 14 amino acids. Germline loops: CDR1 SGHTA, CDR2 FQGNSA. The V end was cut by 5 bases, the J end by 4 bases, with 14 bases between. The CDR3 coding sequence is TGTGCCAGCAGCGTAGGGCGGGGGGCCACTGAAGCTTTCTTT. Encoded protein: CASSVGRGATEAFF. The full variable domain, in which reference TRBV7-2 and TRBJ1-1 provide the parts outside the CDR3, is GAGVSQSPSNKVTEKGKDVELRCDPISGHTALYWYRQSLGQGLEFLIYFQGNSAPDKSGLPSDRFSAERTGGSVSTLTIQRTQQEDSAVYLCASSVGRGATEAFFGQGTRLTVV.

The rearrangement uses TRBV9 and TRBJ2-3, with 8 bases that match TRBD2. Per germline, CDR1 SGDLS and CDR2 YYNGEE. J lost 6 bases, V lost 3 bases, and 15 bases had no gene match. The CDR3 loop spans 17 amino acids. CDR3 DNA sequence: TGTGCCAGCAGCGAGAGAGCGGGGGCCCCCCCTTGGGATACGCAGTATTTT. This sequence encodes CASSERAGAPPWDTQYF.

The V gene is TRBV5-6, the J gene TRBJ2-2; 9 bases agree with TRBD2. The CDR3 sequence is 14 residues long. Unmatched junction bases numbered 2, after V lost 5 bases and J lost 3 bases. Looked up from germline, CDR1 is SGHDT and CDR2 is YYEEEE. The CDR3 region has the DNA TGTGCCAGCAGGGGACTAGCCTACACCGGGGAGCTGTTTTTT. This sequence encodes CASRGLAYTGELFF.

The V and J genes are TRBV11-2 and TRBJ2-7; possibly TRBD2 for D (7 bases). This CDR3 spans 14 amino acids. V lost 5 bases, J lost 6 bases, and 17 bases lay in between. In germline, CDR1 is SGHAT, CDR2 FQNNGV. The CDR3: CASSPLRGGGEQYF. CDR3 nucleotide sequence: TGTGCCAGCAGCCCCCTTCGCGGGGGCGGCGAGCAGTACTTC.

This chain uses TRBV5-4 with TRBJ1-1; 7 positions agree with TRBD1. Germline V lookup: CDR1 SGHNT, CDR2 YYREEE (reference sequence). This CDR3 spans 16 amino acids. The V and J ends lost 4 bases and 1 base, in that order; junction bases with no gene match: 10. Here the CDR3 DNA reads TGTGCCAGCAGCCGCGGGACAGCCACGGGGAACACTGAAGCTTTCTTT. This codes for CASSRGTATGNTEAFF.

CDR3 nucleotide sequence: TGCAGCGTTGAAGATCGACTAGCGTTAAGCACAGATACGCAGTATTTT. Translating it yields CSVEDRLALSTDTQYF. The rearrangement uses TRBV29-1 and TRBJ2-3, with 8 nucleotides matching TRBD2. This CDR3 region has 16 residues. Germline CDR1 reads SQVTM; CDR2 reads ANQGSEA. Losses at the gene ends were 0 bases for V and 0 bases for J; bases not matched to a gene: 5.

The chain is built from TRBV6-6 and TRBJ2-7; unclear D gene. The germline V gene has CDR1 MNHNY and CDR2 SVGAGI (reference sequence). V was trimmed by 0 bases and J by 4 bases, leaving 7 bases between them. The CDR3 is 13 residues long. Written as DNA, the CDR3 is TGTGCCAGCAGTTACTCGAGTGTATACGAGCAGTACTTC. Protein product: CASSYSSVYEQYF.

This chain joins TRBV27 and TRBJ2-7; 11 nucleotides line up with TRBD2. This CDR3 contains 18 residues. The ends lost 3 bases at V and 0 bases at J; junction bases unmatched: 10. CDR1 and CDR2 from the germline V gene are MNHEY and SMNVEV (reference sequence). CDR3 residues: CASSFFGLAGGSSYEQYF. The CDR3, as DNA: TGTGCCAGCAGTTTCTTCGGGCTAGCGGGGGGAAGCTCCTACGAGCAGTACTTC.

The V call is TRBV9, the J call TRBJ2-1, with TRBD2 as a possible D gene (6 bases). CDR3 length: 16 amino acids. The V end was cut by 0 bases, the J end by 7 bases, with 17 bases between. Per the germline V gene, CDR1 is SGDLS and CDR2 is YYNGEE. CDR3 region: CASSVEGGAPPNEQFF. The CDR3 DNA reads as TGTGCCAGCAGCGTAGAGGGCGGGGCCCCCCCTAATGAGCAGTTCTTC.